This TCR beta chain appears in the sequencing data of a study of technical replicates of blood from a few donors. Germline CDR1 MDHEN, CDR2 SYDVKM. The CDR3 runs 14 residues. Trimming removed 3 bases from V and 3 bases from J, with 11 bases in between. Some clones are missing from TCRdb's copy, which holds only in-frame ones; the method was immunoSEQ multiplex PCR. Of around 81,000 clones in the sample, 95% were seen once. Sequencing was performed on T cells isolated from PBMCs. The source is a human donor in good health. This chain uses TRBV28 with TRBJ2-5; D gene uncertain. This chain's CDR3 is CASSFFMGEETQYF. In DNA form, the CDR3 reads TGTGCCAGCAGTTTTTTTATGGGCGAAGAGACCCAGTACTTC.